These 16 T cell receptor beta chains were all obtained from the same sample, sequenced in a study of cytomegalovirus exposure and HLA in healthy donors. The repertoire was sequenced with immunoSEQ multiplex PCR; TCRdb's copy has only in-frame clones and lacks some. The sample includes about 82,000 clones, approximately 93% of them seen just once. The sequenced sample consisted of PBMCs. Receptor source: a man aged 18 to 30 in good health and CMV-seronegative.

The chain uses TRBV7-6 and TRBJ1-2; D is possibly TRBD1 (6 bases). This CDR3 region has 16 residues. Germline-derived CDR1 and CDR2 are SGHVS and FNYEAQ. Trimming took 2 bases from V and 3 from J, leaving 16 bases between them. DNA of the CDR3: TGTGCCAGCAGCTTAACAACAGGGACGGCGGACTATGGCTACACCTTC. It translates to CASSLTTGTADYGYTF.

The rearrangement links TRBV6-1 to TRBJ2-7; 7 bases agree with TRBD1. Losses at the gene ends were 1 base for V and 3 bases for J; bases not matched to a gene: 6. Germline V gene lookup returns CDR1 MNHNS and CDR2 SASEGT. There are 15 residues in the CDR3. DNA of the CDR3: TGTGCCAGCAGTGAAGAAGGGACAGAAGGCTACGAGCAGTACTTC. Amino acid sequence: CASSEEGTEGYEQYF.

This chain uses TRBV4-3 with TRBJ2-3; TRBD2 agrees at 9 bases. Germline V gene lookup returns CDR1 LGHNA and CDR2 YSLEER. J was trimmed by 3 bases and V by 3 bases; bases with no gene match: 7. CDR3 length: 16 amino acids. The CDR3 DNA is TGCGCCAGCAGCCACCTCATAGCGGGAGAAACAGATACGCAGTATTTT. It translates to CASSHLIAGETDTQYF.

V usage is TRBV30 and J usage is TRBJ2-3, with 9 bases lining up with TRBD2. The CDR3 has 17 amino acids. Germline-derived CDR1 and CDR2 are GTSNPN and SVGIG (reference sequence). V lost 4 bases, J lost 0 bases, and 11 bases stayed unmatched. The CDR3 here is CAWIPGLAEQSTDTQYF. The CDR3 DNA reads as TGTGCCTGGATCCCGGGACTAGCCGAACAGAGCACAGATACGCAGTATTTT.

V is TRBV4-1 and J is TRBJ1-5, with 9 positions matching TRBD1. The junction had 6 bases not matched to a gene; V was cut back by 6 bases and J by 6 bases. The CDR3 runs 14 residues. Germline CDR1 and CDR2: MGHRA and YSYEKL. The CDR3 nucleotides read TGCGCCAGCAGTTGGGGACAGGGAGGTCAGCCCCAGCATTTT. Translating gives CASSWGQGGQPQHF.

The V gene is TRBV5-1, the J gene TRBJ2-7; 8 bases line up with TRBD1. Germline-derived CDR1 and CDR2 are SGHRS and YFSETQ. The CDR3 consists of 14 residues. J gave up 6 bases and V 2 bases, and 7 bases lay outside the gene matches. CDR3 protein: CASSLTTGGGEQYF. CDR3 bases: TGCGCCAGCAGCTTAACTACAGGGGGTGGCGAGCAGTACTTC.

The genes are TRBV27 and TRBJ2-7, with D possibly matching TRBD2 (7 bases). The CDR3 contains 14 residues. V gave up 2 bases and J gave up 3 bases, with 11 bases separating them. Germline V CDR1 and CDR2: MNHEY, SMNVEV (reference sequence). Here the CDR3 DNA reads TGTGCCAGCAGTTTACGGGGGGCTATCTACGAGCAGTACTTC. Protein product: CASSLRGAIYEQYF.

The chain joins TRBV19 to TRBJ1-2; no reliable D call. Germline-derived CDR1 and CDR2 are LNHDA and SQIVND (reference sequence). V was cut by 3 bases and J by 7 bases, with 15 bases left in between. The CDR3 length is 14 residues. The CDR3 DNA reads as TGTGCCAGTAGTATTCAAGGCCTTTCTAGTGGCTACACCTTC. Translated: CASSIQGLSSGYTF.

The V call is TRBV14, the J call TRBJ2-2; 8 nucleotides line up with TRBD1. In germline, CDR1 is SGHDN, CDR2 FVKESK. The CDR3 has 15 residues. Germline trimming cut 4 bases from V and 4 bases from J; bases unmatched to any gene: 5. The DNA of the CDR3 is TGTGCCAGCAGCCCGCAGGGGGCATCCACCGGGGAGCTGTTTTTT. Translated, it gives CASSPQGASTGELFF.

The chain carries TRBV6-5 and TRBJ1-6, with 9 bases matching TRBD1. V dropped 6 bases and J dropped 7; count of bases not matched to a gene: 7. In germline, CDR1 is MNHEY, CDR2 SVGAGI. The CDR3 contains 15 residues. The chain's CDR3 is CASSNSGTGNSPLHF. The CDR3 nucleotides read TGTGCCAGCAGCAACTCCGGGACAGGGAATTCACCCCTCCACTTT.

The rearrangement links TRBV9 to TRBJ2-2; D call uncertain. The CDR3 extends over 12 amino acids. Germline V lookup: CDR1 SGDLS, CDR2 YYNGEE. Trimming pared 2 bases from V and 6 bases from J, leaving 5 bases between. CDR3 coding DNA: TGTGCCAGCAGCGTGTATTCCGGGGAGCTGTTTTTT. Protein product: CASSVYSGELFF.

In this sample, this clone turned up a few times. The chain has TRBV5-6 and TRBJ2-2; maybe TRBD2 (5 bases). V was cut by 4 bases and J by 5 bases, with 15 bases left in between. The CDR3 loop spans 15 amino acids. Germline assignment: CDR1 SGHDT and CDR2 YYEEEE. Written as DNA, the CDR3 is TGTGCCAGCAGCCTGCGACTAACGGGAACCGGGGAGCTGTTTTTT. Translated: CASSLRLTGTGELFF. The full variable domain, in which reference TRBV5-6 and TRBJ2-2 provide the parts outside the CDR3, is DAGVTQSPTHLIKTRGQQVTLRCSPKSGHDTVSWYQQALGQGPQFIFQYYEEEERQRGNFPDRFSGHQFPNYSSELNVNALLLGDSALYLCASSLRLTGTGELFFGEGSRLTVL.

J is TRBJ1-3 and V is TRBV18; D remains ambiguous. V was trimmed by 6 bases and J by 4 bases, leaving 13 bases between them. CDR3 length equals 14 residues. CDR1 is KGHSH and CDR2 is LQKENI in the germline V gene. The CDR3 region has the DNA TGTGCCAGCTCCCCGGGGTTCGGCGGAAACACCATATATTTT. Its protein is CASSPGFGGNTIYF. The whole variable domain, remainder taken from reference TRBV18 and TRBJ1-3, is NAGVMQNPRHLVRRRGQEARLRCSPMKGHSHVYWYRQLPEEGLKFMVYLQKENIIDESGMPKERFSAEFPKEGPSILRIQQVVRGDSAAYFCASSPGFGGNTIYFGEGSWLTVV.

The V call is TRBV29-1, the J call TRBJ1-1, with a tentative D call TRBD1 (6 bases). With 7 bases removed from V and 5 bases from J, the gap between germline ends came to 20 bases. The CDR3 sequence is 14 residues long. Looked up from germline, CDR1 is SQVTM and CDR2 is ANQGSEA. This CDR3 is CSARRDISKTEAFF. The DNA for the CDR3 is TGCAGCGCCCGAAGGGACATTTCAAAAACTGAAGCTTTCTTT.

The chain combines TRBV27 with TRBJ1-6; the D is unclear. Germline assignment: CDR1 MNHEY and CDR2 SMNVEV (reference sequence). Trimming removed 0 bases at V and 0 bases at J, with 6 bases between. The CDR3 covers 16 residues. CDR3 loop: CASSLSYSSYNSPLHF. The CDR3 nucleotides are TGTGCCAGCAGTTTATCGTACAGCTCCTATAATTCACCCCTCCACTTT.

The chain couples TRBV6-5 to TRBJ1-1; 7 bases are shared with TRBD1. Germline CDR1 MNHEY, CDR2 SVGAGI. The CDR3 extends over 14 amino acids. V lost 4 bases and J lost 3; bases outside the gene matches: 5. The CDR3 nucleotides read TGTGCCAGCAGTTTAAGACAGGGCCACACTGAAGCTTTCTTT. Encoded protein: CASSLRQGHTEAFF.